The rows below give T cell receptor beta chains drawn from one sample of a study of cytomegalovirus exposure and HLA in healthy donors. Only in-frame clones appear in the TCRdb table, and some are missing; sequencing was by immunoSEQ multiplex PCR. The sample has 70,000 to 75,000 clones; 72% are singletons. The sample comprised PBMCs. The receptors originated from a woman aged 40 to 50 in good health and CMV-seropositive. Each CDR3 is given with its conserved first and last residue. Fields, in order: J gene, V gene, CDR3 protein.

J: TRBJ2-5; V: TRBV11-1; CDR3: CASSLAWTGQRSQETQYF
J: TRBJ2-3; V: TRBV19; CDR3: CASSLTGSGASTDTQYF
J: TRBJ2-7; V: TRBV7-8; CDR3: CASSLVQDSYEQYF
J: TRBJ1-3; V: TRBV28; CDR3: CASTVQAPSGNTIYF
J: TRBJ1-4; V: TRBV5-6; CDR3: CASSLGRGNEKLFF
J: TRBJ2-5; V: TRBV6-1; CDR3: CASSEGTDQETQYF
J: TRBJ2-1; V: TRBV9; CDR3: CASSARDRDNEQFF
J: TRBJ1-3; V: TRBV27; CDR3: CASSLYLGSGNTIYF
J: TRBJ2-3; V: TRBV7-3; CDR3: CASSLTGLSLNTQYF
J: TRBJ2-1; V: TRBV7-3; CDR3: CASSKTSGGDNEQFF
J: TRBJ1-2; V: TRBV11-3; CDR3: CASSHLANYGYTF
J: TRBJ1-2; V: TRBV29-1; CDR3: CSVAKGDNYGYTF
J: TRBJ2-1; V: TRBV19; CDR3: CASSTHLAGNNEQFF
J: TRBJ2-7; V: TRBV5-6; CDR3: CASSLRGSTSLEQYF
J: TRBJ2-6; V: TRBV7-8; CDR3: CASSPQGAAGANVLTF
J: TRBJ2-2; V: TRBV9; CDR3: CASSVLAGGNTGELFF
J: TRBJ2-1; V: TRBV7-9; CDR3: CASSSQRGAVNEQFF
J: TRBJ1-3; V: TRBV28; CDR3: CASSGRGYYSGNTIYF
J: TRBJ2-1; V: TRBV14; CDR3: CASSRSKLGSYNEQFF
J: TRBJ1-3; V: TRBV29-1; CDR3: CSVEEWQGGDTIYF
J: TRBJ1-5; V: TRBV28; CDR3: CASSALIGGGNQPQHF
J: TRBJ2-2; V: TRBV5-1; CDR3: CASSLVGAANTGELFF
J: TRBJ1-5; V: TRBV19; CDR3: CASSIGVEGAGPQHF
J: TRBJ2-1; V: TRBV19; CDR3: CASSSRDRVGNEQFF
J: TRBJ1-6; V: TRBV19; CDR3: CASITGTPDNSPLHF
J: TRBJ2-3; V: TRBV6-4; CDR3: CASTSRVDRATDTQYF
J: TRBJ1-2; V: TRBV29-1; CDR3: CSVTGLGGAGYTF
J: TRBJ1-1; V: TRBV6-1; CDR3: CASRNLGTLNTEAFF